The rows below give T cell receptor beta chains drawn from one sample of a study of blood T cell repertoires in COVID-19. Sequenced by immunoSEQ multiplex PCR; TCRdb stores in-frame clones only, minus some. The table has around 58,000 clones, 88% seen once. The sequenced sample was peripheral blood. Receptors originate from a human donor in a cohort sampled during active COVID-19. Both conserved end residues are part of each CDR3. A D gene is named only where the DNA matches it firmly. A clone size is listed for some rows: how often the clone was seen (once, few, many), or a class if it is expanded.

cdr3_nt: TGTGCCACCAGTGATTTTGGTGAGCTCACAGATACGCAGTATTTT
cdr3_aa: CATSDFGELTDTQYF
j_call: TRBJ2-3
clone_size: .
v_call: TRBV24-1
d_call: .

cdr3_nt: TGTGCCAGTAGTACGGCCGGGGAGCTGTTTTTT
cdr3_aa: CASSTAGELFF
j_call: TRBJ2-2
clone_size: .
v_call: TRBV19
d_call: .

cdr3_nt: TGTGCCACCAGTGACTCCAAGGCCTCGACAGGGGGCGAAGAGACCCAGTACTTC
cdr3_aa: CATSDSKASTGGEETQYF
j_call: TRBJ2-5
clone_size: .
v_call: TRBV24-1
d_call: TRBD1

cdr3_nt: TGTGCCAGCAGCCCCCAGCGGGCGCGAGTCAAAAACATTCAGTACTTC
cdr3_aa: CASSPQRARVKNIQYF
j_call: TRBJ2-4
clone_size: .
v_call: TRBV7-8
d_call: .

cdr3_nt: TGTGCCACTAGGACTAGCGGGCCCCCCACAGATACGCAGTATTTT
cdr3_aa: CATRTSGPPTDTQYF
j_call: TRBJ2-3
clone_size: .
v_call: TRBV6-5
d_call: TRBD2

cdr3_nt: TGTGCCAGCAGTCTAGCCCAGGGGGCGATCGGCGGGGAGCTGTTTTTT
cdr3_aa: CASSLAQGAIGGELFF
j_call: TRBJ2-2
clone_size: few
v_call: TRBV28
d_call: TRBD1

cdr3_nt: TGTGCCAGCAGTTTAATGGACAGATTCCAGCCCCAGCATTTT
cdr3_aa: CASSLMDRFQPQHF
j_call: TRBJ1-5
clone_size: .
v_call: TRBV28
d_call: .

cdr3_nt: TGCGCCAGCAGTGATACCTCCCTAGCGGGAGGGCCTAGCGAGCAGTTCTTC
cdr3_aa: CASSDTSLAGGPSEQFF
j_call: TRBJ2-1
clone_size: .
v_call: TRBV10-2
d_call: TRBD2

cdr3_nt: TGTGCCAGCGGGGCTTACACCGGGGAGCTGTTTTTT
cdr3_aa: CASGAYTGELFF
j_call: TRBJ2-2
clone_size: once
v_call: TRBV5-4
d_call: .

cdr3_nt: TGTGCCAGCAGCAAACATCGGGGGGGTCTCGAGACCCAGTACTTC
cdr3_aa: CASSKHRGGLETQYF
j_call: TRBJ2-5
clone_size: .
v_call: TRBV7-3
d_call: TRBD2

cdr3_nt: TGTGCCAGCAGCACTCCGACAGGGTACTACGAGCAGTACTTC
cdr3_aa: CASSTPTGYYEQYF
j_call: TRBJ2-7
clone_size: .
v_call: TRBV21-1
d_call: .

cdr3_nt: TGTGCCAGCAGCACACTCAGGTACGAGCAGTACTTC
cdr3_aa: CASSTLRYEQYF
j_call: TRBJ2-7
clone_size: .
v_call: TRBV12-3/TRBV12-4
d_call: .

cdr3_nt: TGTGCCAGCAGTTACGACAGGGCTGTCACTGAAGCTTTCTTT
cdr3_aa: CASSYDRAVTEAFF
j_call: TRBJ1-1
clone_size: once
v_call: TRBV6-5
d_call: TRBD1

cdr3_nt: TGTGCCAGCAGTTTAAGGGGGTTTAACACTGAAGCTTTCTTT
cdr3_aa: CASSLRGFNTEAFF
j_call: TRBJ1-1
clone_size: .
v_call: TRBV27
d_call: .

cdr3_nt: TGTGCCAGCAGAACCGGACTGTACACAGATACGCAGTATTTT
cdr3_aa: CASRTGLYTDTQYF
j_call: TRBJ2-3
clone_size: .
v_call: TRBV7-2
d_call: .

cdr3_nt: TGTGCCAGCAGTCCTCACGCCGGGACACTCTACGAGCAGTACTTC
cdr3_aa: CASSPHAGTLYEQYF
j_call: TRBJ2-7
clone_size: .
v_call: TRBV28
d_call: .

cdr3_nt: TGCAGTGCTAGTATCGCGGACATGCAGTACTTC
cdr3_aa: CSASIADMQYF
j_call: TRBJ2-7
clone_size: .
v_call: TRBV20-1
d_call: .

cdr3_nt: TGTGCCAGCGGATGGACTAGGATCGCCAATGAGCAGTTCTTC
cdr3_aa: CASGWTRIANEQFF
j_call: TRBJ2-1
clone_size: .
v_call: TRBV28
d_call: TRBD2

cdr3_nt: TGTGCCAGCAGAGGGGACAATCCCCCCGGGGAGCTGTTTTTT
cdr3_aa: CASRGDNPPGELFF
j_call: TRBJ2-2
clone_size: .
v_call: TRBV9
d_call: .

cdr3_nt: TGTGCCAGCAGTGGTTTGGCAGGGTTCTACGAGCAGTACTTC
cdr3_aa: CASSGLAGFYEQYF
j_call: TRBJ2-7
clone_size: .
v_call: TRBV2
d_call: .

cdr3_nt: TGTGCCAGTAGTCGCGACAGGGGATCTTATAATTCACCCCTCCACTTT
cdr3_aa: CASSRDRGSYNSPLHF
j_call: TRBJ1-6
clone_size: few
v_call: TRBV19
d_call: TRBD1

cdr3_nt: TGTGCCAGCGCCGACGGACAGAACACTGAAGCTTTCTTT
cdr3_aa: CASADGQNTEAFF
j_call: TRBJ1-1
clone_size: few
v_call: TRBV6-6
d_call: .

cdr3_nt: TGTGCCAGCAGTAAGACAGGGTTCGGCCAGTACTTC
cdr3_aa: CASSKTGFGQYF
j_call: TRBJ2-5
clone_size: .
v_call: TRBV28
d_call: TRBD1

cdr3_nt: TGTGCCAGCAGACTGACGGGAGGGGTAGGAGCCAAAAACATTCAGTACTTC
cdr3_aa: CASRLTGGVGAKNIQYF
j_call: TRBJ2-4
clone_size: .
v_call: TRBV5-5
d_call: TRBD2

cdr3_nt: TGTGCCAGCATCGGCCCGCGGGCCTACACAGATACGCAGTATTTT
cdr3_aa: CASIGPRAYTDTQYF
j_call: TRBJ2-3
clone_size: .
v_call: TRBV6-5
d_call: .

cdr3_nt: TGTGCCAGCAGCCCCCTAGGGCTAGCGTACAATGAGCAGTTCTTC
cdr3_aa: CASSPLGLAYNEQFF
j_call: TRBJ2-1
clone_size: few
v_call: TRBV9
d_call: .

cdr3_nt: TGTGCCAGCAGCTTAGACGCCAGGAACTCCTACGAGCAGTACTTC
cdr3_aa: CASSLDARNSYEQYF
j_call: TRBJ2-7
clone_size: .
v_call: TRBV7-2
d_call: .

cdr3_nt: TGTGCCAGTTCAGCCTTCTGGGGGGTGGATGAAAAACTGTTTTTT
cdr3_aa: CASSAFWGVDEKLFF
j_call: TRBJ1-4
clone_size: .
v_call: TRBV27
d_call: .

cdr3_nt: TGTGCCAGCAGCCCCTATGGGGGGGGGCAGCAGTTCTTC
cdr3_aa: CASSPYGGGQQFF
j_call: TRBJ2-1
clone_size: .
v_call: TRBV9
d_call: .

cdr3_nt: TGTGCCAGCAGCCCTGACATCATCCCTCAGCCCCAGCATTTT
cdr3_aa: CASSPDIIPQPQHF
j_call: TRBJ1-5
clone_size: .
v_call: TRBV7-2
d_call: .

cdr3_nt: TGTGCCAGCACGTACAGGGAGACAGATACGCAGTATTTT
cdr3_aa: CASTYRETDTQYF
j_call: TRBJ2-3
clone_size: .
v_call: TRBV5-4
d_call: .

cdr3_nt: TGTGCCAGCAGACTATCCCCGAGCACCGGGGAGCTGTTTTTT
cdr3_aa: CASRLSPSTGELFF
j_call: TRBJ2-2
clone_size: few
v_call: TRBV3-1/TRBV3-2
d_call: .

cdr3_nt: TGTGCCAGCAGTCCTGGACAGGCTCCCTACGAGCAGTACTTC
cdr3_aa: CASSPGQAPYEQYF
j_call: TRBJ2-7
clone_size: .
v_call: TRBV28
d_call: TRBD1

cdr3_nt: TGCGCCAGCAGCTGGACAGCCTACAATGAGCAGTTCTTC
cdr3_aa: CASSWTAYNEQFF
j_call: TRBJ2-1
clone_size: .
v_call: TRBV5-1
d_call: .

cdr3_nt: TGTGCCACCAGTAACGAAGGGACTAGCGGGAGGAATGAGCAGTTCTTC
cdr3_aa: CATSNEGTSGRNEQFF
j_call: TRBJ2-1
clone_size: .
v_call: TRBV24-1
d_call: TRBD2